The source of this T cell receptor beta chain is a study of blood T cell repertoires in COVID-19. The table came from immunoSEQ multiplex PCR; TCRdb's copy has only in-frame clones and leaves some out. Of about 98,000 clones listed, roughly 82% are singletons. This clone occurred once. Losses at the gene ends were 5 bases for V and 10 bases for J; bases not matched to a gene: 14. CDR1 is SGHTA and CDR2 is FQGNSA in the germline V gene. The CDR3 is made up of 16 amino acids. The V gene is TRBV7-2, the J gene TRBJ1-6; the match to TRBD1 covers 7 bases. Material for sequencing was peripheral blood. The origin of this receptor is an elderly man with acute or convalescent COVID-19. CDR3 residues: CASSRTGTEAASPLHF. As DNA, the CDR3 is TGTGCCAGCAGCCGTACCGGGACAGAGGCGGCCTCACCCCTCCACTTT.